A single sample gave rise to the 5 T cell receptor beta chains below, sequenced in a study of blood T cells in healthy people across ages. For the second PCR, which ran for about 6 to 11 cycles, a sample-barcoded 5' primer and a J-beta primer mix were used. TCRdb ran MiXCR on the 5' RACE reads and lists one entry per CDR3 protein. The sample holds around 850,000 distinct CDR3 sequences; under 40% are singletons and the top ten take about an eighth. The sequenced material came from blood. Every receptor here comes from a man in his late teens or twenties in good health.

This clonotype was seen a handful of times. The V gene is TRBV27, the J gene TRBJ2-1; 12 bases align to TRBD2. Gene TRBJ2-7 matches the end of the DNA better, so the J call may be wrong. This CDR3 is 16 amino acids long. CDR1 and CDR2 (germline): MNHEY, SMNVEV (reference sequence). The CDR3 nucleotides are TGTGCCAGCAGTTGGACTAGCGGGGCCTCCTACAATGAGCAGTACTTC. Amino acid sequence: CASSWTSGASYNEQYF.

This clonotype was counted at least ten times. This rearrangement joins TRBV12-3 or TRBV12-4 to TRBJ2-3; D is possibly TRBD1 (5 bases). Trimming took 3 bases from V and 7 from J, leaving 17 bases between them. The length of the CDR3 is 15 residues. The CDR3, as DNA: TGTGCCAGCAGTTTGGGGCAGAACCTTTTGAATACGCAGTATTTT. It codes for CASSLGQNLLNTQYF.

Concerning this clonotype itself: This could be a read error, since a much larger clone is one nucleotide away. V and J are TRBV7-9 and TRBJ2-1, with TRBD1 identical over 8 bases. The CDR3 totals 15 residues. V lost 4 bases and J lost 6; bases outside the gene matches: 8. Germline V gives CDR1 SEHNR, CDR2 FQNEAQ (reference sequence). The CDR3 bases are TGTGCCAGCAGCTCGCCAGGACAGGGAGGCAATGAGCAGTTCTTC. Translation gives CASSSPGQGGNEQFF.

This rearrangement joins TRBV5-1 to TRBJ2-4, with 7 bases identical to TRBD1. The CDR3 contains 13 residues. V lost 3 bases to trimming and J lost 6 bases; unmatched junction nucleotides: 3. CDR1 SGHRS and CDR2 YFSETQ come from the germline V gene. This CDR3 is CASSSGQRNIQYF. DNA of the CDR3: TGCGCCAGCAGCTCGGGACAGAGAAACATTCAGTACTTC.

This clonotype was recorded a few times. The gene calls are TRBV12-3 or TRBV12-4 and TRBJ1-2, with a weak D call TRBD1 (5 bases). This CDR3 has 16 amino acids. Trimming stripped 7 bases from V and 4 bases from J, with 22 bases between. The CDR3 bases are TGTGCCAGCACCTCGGACTGGGGGGGTACGATCTATGGCTACACCTTC. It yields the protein CASTSDWGGTIYGYTF.